This TCR beta chain was profiled in a study of blood T cell repertoires in COVID-19. Study at large: The United States, Italy and Spain provided the acute and convalescent COVID-19 samples. Nucleic acid was either cDNA or gDNA, and it came from T cells, B-cell-depleted T cells, or PBMCs.

Some clones are missing from TCRdb's copy, which holds only in-frame ones; the method was immunoSEQ multiplex PCR. The sample lists about 36,000 clones, approximately 90% occurring once. CDR3 length: 14 residues. The V end lost 2 bases, the J end lost 6 bases, and 13 bases lay between the germline ends. The germline V gene has CDR1 SGDLS and CDR2 YYNGEE. The sequencing input was peripheral blood. The V gene is TRBV9, the J gene TRBJ2-3; D is possibly TRBD2 (6 bases). The clonotype was recovered from a human donor in a cohort sampled during active COVID-19. The DNA of the CDR3 is TGTGCCAGCAGCGTGTTCGAGCGGGCCGATACGCAGTATTTT. Protein sequence: CASSVFERADTQYF.